This TCR beta chain was sequenced during a study of blood T cell repertoires in COVID-19 (TCRdb year 2020). The study in broad terms: Samples covering the acute and convalescent phases of COVID-19 were provided by collaborators in the United States, Italy and Spain. HLA class I and class II types, where available, came from metadata supplied by the sample provider rather than from assay-based typing. A de-identified subject ID, COVID-19 status, age in years and sex were almost always included in the sample metadata. Samples were obtained from the ongoing ImmuneRACE study (first 160 participants) and from 1,000 to 1,500 subjects provided by 6 global collaborators. The repertoires were released in a freely available public database meant as a resource for research on the immune response to SARS-CoV-2. The material from the prospective study consisted of cDNA or gDNA derived from T cells, B-cell-depleted T cells, or PBMCs. Deeply sampled blood TCRbeta repertoires from subjects exposed to, actively infected with, or recovered from COVID-19 were included in the dataset.

Notes on this clone: The target of this receptor is not known. The input lacks base qualities; no much larger clone sits a single base away.

TCRbeta CDR3 regions were amplified from genomic DNA by means of the immunoSEQ Assay, a bias-controlled multiplex PCR. As for how the authors treated the data: The number of nucleated cells in each sample was estimated by amplification of reference gene primers within the assay. Sequence reads were collapsed and filtered to measure the absolute abundance of every unique TCRbeta CDR3 rearrangement. For each sample, productive Simpson clonality was calculated by taking the square root of Simpson's diversity index across productive rearrangements. In TCRdb, the immuneACCESS table is reduced to in-frame sequences with V and J assigned. These tables do not hold every clone; where another copy was compared, an unresolved V gene accounts for under half, and the others remain unexplained. From that table come the V and J calls and clone size; the DNA was used to work out D and trimming. The sample profile shows 100,000 or so clones; roughly 82% of them were found once. The ten top clones hold 6.5% to 8.5% of the sample.

Each collaborating institution followed its own protocols to collect whole blood in K2EDTA tubes. For TCRbeta analysis, collaborator samples were shipped as frozen whole blood, as isolated PBMCs, or as DNA extracted from either sample type. General study outcomes and caveats: The amount of clinical and demographic metadata varied by source and participant and was provided uncurated.

CDR1 SNHLY and CDR2 FYNNEI are derived from the germline V gene. V is clipped by 3 bases and J by 6 bases, and the sequence between their germline boundaries is 9 bases long. The CDR3 goes from the cysteine to the phenylalanine over 13 residues. Left in the record is the CDR3 DNA by itself, 39 bases read in frame from the first base. The sequenced material came from peripheral blood. This receptor chain uses TRBV2 and TRBJ2-1, with no confident D gene call. The TCR was taken from a man aged 50-60 years with active or convalescent COVID-19. The CDR3 loop reads CASSEYRFNEQFF. The bases are TGTGCCAGCAGTGAGTACAGATTCAATGAGCAGTTCTTC.